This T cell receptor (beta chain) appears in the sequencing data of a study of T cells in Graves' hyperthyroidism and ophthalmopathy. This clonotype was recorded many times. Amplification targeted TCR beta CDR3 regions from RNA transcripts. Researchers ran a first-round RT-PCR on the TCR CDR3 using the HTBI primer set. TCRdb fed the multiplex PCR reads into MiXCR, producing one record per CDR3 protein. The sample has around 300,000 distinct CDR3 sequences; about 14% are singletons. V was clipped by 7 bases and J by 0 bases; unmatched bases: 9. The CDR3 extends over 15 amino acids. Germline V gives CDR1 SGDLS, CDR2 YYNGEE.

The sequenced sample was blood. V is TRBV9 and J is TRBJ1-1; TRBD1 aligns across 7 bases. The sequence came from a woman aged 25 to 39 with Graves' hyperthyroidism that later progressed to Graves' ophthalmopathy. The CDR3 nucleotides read TGTGCCAGCTCAGCAAGGGGGCTAATGAACACTGAAGCTTTCTTT. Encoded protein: CASSARGLMNTEAFF.